Shown below are 9 T cell receptor beta chains from a single sample sequenced in a study of blood T cell repertoires in COVID-19. Assay used: immunoSEQ multiplex PCR; TCRdb lists only in-frame clones, some missing. Found here are approximately 65,000 clones, roughly 92% of them singletons; the top ten hold around 2.6%. Input material: peripheral blood. The receptors were gathered from a man between 65 and 79 years old with active COVID-19.

This chain connects TRBV2 to TRBJ1-6, with 7 bases matching TRBD1. The CDR3 covers 15 residues. Trimming took 6 bases from V and 8 from J; bases not matched to a gene: 10. Germline CDR1 reads SNHLY; CDR2 reads FYNNEI. The CDR3 nucleotides are TGTGCCAGCAGGGCCTTGACAGGGAAGGATTCACCCCTCCACTTT. This gives the protein CASRALTGKDSPLHF.

The chain joins TRBV5-1 to TRBJ2-5; D possibly corresponds to TRBD1 (5 bases). This CDR3 spans 15 amino acids. V lost 0 bases and J lost 2, with 11 bases in between. The germline gives CDR1 SGHRS, CDR2 YFSETQ. The CDR3 loop is CASSLVAGQQETQYF. CDR3 bases: TGCGCCAGCAGCTTGGTTGCCGGACAACAAGAGACCCAGTACTTC. Together with reference TRBV5-1 and TRBJ2-5, the CDR3 gives the full variable domain: KAGVTQTPRYLIKTRGQQVTLSCSPISGHRSVSWYQQTPGQGLQFLFEYFSETQRNKGNFPGRFSGRQFSNSRSEMNVSTLELGDSALYLCASSLVAGQQETQYFGPGTRLLVL.

The chain links TRBV7-2 to TRBJ2-2; D is ambiguous. V lost 1 base, J lost 8 bases, and 8 bases lay in between. The germline gives CDR1 SGHTA, CDR2 FQGNSA. The CDR3 contains 13 residues. The CDR3 sequence is CASSLVRNGELFF. The DNA of the CDR3 is TGTGCCAGCAGCTTAGTTAGAAATGGGGAGCTGTTTTTT.

The chain joins TRBV6-6 to TRBJ2-1, with 12 bases matching TRBD2. The germline gives CDR1 MNHNY, CDR2 SVGAGI (reference sequence). CDR3 size: 15 residues. After removal of 6 bases from V and 9 bases from J, the junction contained 9 bases not matched to a gene. The CDR3 sequence: CASRQTSGGKGEQFF. The CDR3 bases are TGTGCCAGCAGACAAACTAGCGGGGGGAAAGGTGAGCAGTTCTTC.

This chain links TRBV7-7 with TRBJ2-5, with 9 bases aligning to TRBD2. Per germline, CDR1 SSHAT and CDR2 FNYEAQ (reference sequence). This CDR3 has 16 amino acids. The V segment lost 0 bases and the J segment 2 bases; nucleotides outside the gene matches: 4. This CDR3 reads CASSLALAGRQETQYF. DNA of the CDR3: TGTGCCAGCAGCTTAGCGCTAGCGGGGAGACAAGAGACCCAGTACTTC.

This clone came up once. The CDR3 sequence: CASSRVNYAGQGEIYNEQFF. CDR3 coding DNA: TGTGCCAGCAGCCGAGTTAACTACGCGGGACAGGGGGAGATATACAATGAGCAGTTCTTC. This sequence joins TRBV7-8 and TRBJ2-1; 11 bases fit TRBD1. CDR1 and CDR2 from the germline V gene are SGHVS and FQNEAQ. This CDR3 is built from 20 residues. Trimming removed 5 bases from V and 4 bases from J; junction bases left unmatched: 19. Supplemented by reference TRBV7-8 and TRBJ2-1, the full variable domain reads GAGVSQSPRYKVAKRGQDVALRCDPISGHVSLFWYQQALGQGPEFLTYFQNEAQLDKSGLPSDRFFAERPEGSVSTLKIQRTQQEDSAVYLCASSRVNYAGQGEIYNEQFFGPGTRLTVL.

J is TRBJ1-2 and V is TRBV29-1; TRBD1 matches 8 bases. CDR1 and CDR2 (germline): SQVTM, ANQGSEA. V lost 3 bases, J lost 8 bases, and 11 bases stayed unmatched. This CDR3 comprises 14 residues. The CDR3 sequence is CSVEGIQGARGYTF. The DNA of the CDR3 is TGCAGCGTTGAGGGGATCCAGGGGGCAAGGGGCTACACCTTC.

The chain combines TRBV7-9 with TRBJ1-4; tentatively, D is TRBD1 (5 bases). The germline V gene encodes CDR1 SEHNR and CDR2 FQNEAQ (reference sequence). V lost 4 bases, J lost 2 bases, and 11 bases lay in between. The CDR3 runs 15 residues. The CDR3 loop is CASSSGQSTNEKLFF. In DNA form, the CDR3 reads TGTGCCAGCAGCTCCGGACAAAGTACTAATGAAAAACTGTTTTTT.

This sequence joins TRBV6-5 and TRBJ1-4, with 9 bases identical to TRBD1. There are 15 residues in the CDR3. With 0 bases clipped from V and 5 bases from J, the junction kept 1 base outside the gene matches. Germline CDR1 is MNHEY and CDR2 is SVGAGI. CDR3 in amino acids: CASSYSGTGNEKLFF. The CDR3 DNA sequence: TGTGCCAGCAGTTACTCCGGGACAGGGAATGAAAAACTGTTTTTT.